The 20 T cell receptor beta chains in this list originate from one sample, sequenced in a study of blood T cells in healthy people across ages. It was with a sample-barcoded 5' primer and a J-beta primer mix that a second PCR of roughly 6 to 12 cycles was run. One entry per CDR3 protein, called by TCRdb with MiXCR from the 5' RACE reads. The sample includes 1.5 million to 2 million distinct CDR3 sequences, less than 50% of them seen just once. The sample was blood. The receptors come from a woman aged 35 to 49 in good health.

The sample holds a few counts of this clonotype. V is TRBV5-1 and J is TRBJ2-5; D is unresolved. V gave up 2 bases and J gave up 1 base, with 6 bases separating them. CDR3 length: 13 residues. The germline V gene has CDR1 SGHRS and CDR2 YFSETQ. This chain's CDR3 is CASSFKVQETQYF. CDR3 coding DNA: TGCGCCAGCAGCTTCAAGGTCCAAGAGACCCAGTACTTC.

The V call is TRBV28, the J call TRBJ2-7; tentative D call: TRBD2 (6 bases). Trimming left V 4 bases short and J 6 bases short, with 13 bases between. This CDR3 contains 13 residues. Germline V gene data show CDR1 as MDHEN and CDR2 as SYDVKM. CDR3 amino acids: CASSYRFGGEQYF. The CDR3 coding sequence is TGTGCCAGCAGTTACAGGTTCGGGGGCGAGCAGTACTTC.

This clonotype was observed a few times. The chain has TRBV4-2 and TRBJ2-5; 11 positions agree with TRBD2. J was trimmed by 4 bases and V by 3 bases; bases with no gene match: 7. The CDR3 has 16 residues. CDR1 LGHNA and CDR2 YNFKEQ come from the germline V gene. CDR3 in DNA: TGTGCCAGCAGCCAGAGAACTAGCGGGGGTGCAGAGACCCAGTACTTC. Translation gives CASSQRTSGGAETQYF.

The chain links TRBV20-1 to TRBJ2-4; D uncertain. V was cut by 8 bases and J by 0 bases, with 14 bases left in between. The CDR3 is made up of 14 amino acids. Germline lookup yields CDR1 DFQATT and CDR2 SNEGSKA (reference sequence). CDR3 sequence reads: CSTNRELAKNIQYF. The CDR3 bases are TGCAGTACAAATAGGGAACTAGCCAAAAACATTCAGTACTTC.

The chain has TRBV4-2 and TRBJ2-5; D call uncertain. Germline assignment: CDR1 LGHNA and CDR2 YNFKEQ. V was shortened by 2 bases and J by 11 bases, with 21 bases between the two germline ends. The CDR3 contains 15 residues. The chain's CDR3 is CASSQLATLHNEQYF. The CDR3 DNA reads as TGTGCCAGCAGCCAACTGGCGACCCTGCACAATGAGCAGTACTTC.

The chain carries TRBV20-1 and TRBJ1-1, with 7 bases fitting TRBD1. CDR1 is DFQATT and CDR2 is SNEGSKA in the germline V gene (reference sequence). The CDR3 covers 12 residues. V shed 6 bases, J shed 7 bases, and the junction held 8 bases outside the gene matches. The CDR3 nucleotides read TGCAGTGCCAGGGGGAACAAGGATGAAGCTTTCTTT. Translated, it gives CSARGNKDEAFF.

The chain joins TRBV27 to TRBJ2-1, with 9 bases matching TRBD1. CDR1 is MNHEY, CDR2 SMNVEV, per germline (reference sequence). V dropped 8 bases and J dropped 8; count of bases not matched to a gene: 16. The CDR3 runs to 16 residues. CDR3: CASGQGTLPGYYEQFF. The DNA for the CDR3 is TGTGCCAGCGGACAGGGGACCCTCCCCGGGTACTATGAGCAGTTCTTC.

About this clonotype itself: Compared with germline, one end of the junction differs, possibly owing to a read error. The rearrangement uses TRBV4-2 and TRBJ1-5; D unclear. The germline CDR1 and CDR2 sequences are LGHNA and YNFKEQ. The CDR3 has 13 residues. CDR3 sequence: CTSSQEEGQPQHF. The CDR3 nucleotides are TGTACCAGCAGCCAAGAGGAGGGTCAGCCCCAGCATTTT.

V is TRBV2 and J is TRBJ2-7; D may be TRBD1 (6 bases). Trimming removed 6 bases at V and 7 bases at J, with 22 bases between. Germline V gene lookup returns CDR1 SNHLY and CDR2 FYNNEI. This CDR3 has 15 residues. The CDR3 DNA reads TGTGCCAGCAGACTCCAGGGGCTCCAAGTGGAGGAGCAGTACTTC. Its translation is CASRLQGLQVEEQYF. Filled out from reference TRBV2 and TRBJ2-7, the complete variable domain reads EPEVTQTPSHQVTQMGQEVILRCVPISNHLYFYWYRQILGQKVEFLVSFYNNEISEKSEIFDDQFSVERPDGSNFTLKIRSTKLEDSAMYFCASRLQGLQVEEQYFGPGTRLTVT.

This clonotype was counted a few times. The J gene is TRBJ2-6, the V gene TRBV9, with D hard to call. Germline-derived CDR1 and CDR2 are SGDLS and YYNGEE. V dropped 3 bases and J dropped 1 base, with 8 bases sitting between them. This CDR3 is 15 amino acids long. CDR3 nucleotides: TGTGCCAGCAGCGCCCCAGGTTCTGGGGCCAACGTCCTGACTTTC. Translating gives CASSAPGSGANVLTF.

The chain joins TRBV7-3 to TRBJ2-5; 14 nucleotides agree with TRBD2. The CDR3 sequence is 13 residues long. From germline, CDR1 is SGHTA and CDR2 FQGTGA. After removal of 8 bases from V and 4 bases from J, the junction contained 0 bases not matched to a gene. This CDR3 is CASGLAGGETQYF. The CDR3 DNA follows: TGTGCCAGCGGACTAGCGGGGGGAGAGACCCAGTACTTC.

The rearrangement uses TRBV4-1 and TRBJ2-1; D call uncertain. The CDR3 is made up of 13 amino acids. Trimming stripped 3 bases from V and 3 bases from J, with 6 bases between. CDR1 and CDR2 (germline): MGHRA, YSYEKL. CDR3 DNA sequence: TGCGCCAGCAGCCAGAAACTCTACAATGAGCAGTTCTTC. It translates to CASSQKLYNEQFF.

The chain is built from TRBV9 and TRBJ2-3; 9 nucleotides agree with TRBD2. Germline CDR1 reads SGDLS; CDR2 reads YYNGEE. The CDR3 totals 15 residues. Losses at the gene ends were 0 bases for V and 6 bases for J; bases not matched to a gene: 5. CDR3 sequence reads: CASSVGLAGLDTQYF. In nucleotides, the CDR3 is TGTGCCAGCAGCGTAGGCCTAGCGGGGTTGGATACGCAGTATTTT. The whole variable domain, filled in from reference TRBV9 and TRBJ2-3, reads DSGVTQTPKHLITATGQRVTLRCSPRSGDLSVYWYQQSLDQGLQFLIQYYNGEERAKGNILERFSAQQFPDLHSELNLSSLELGDSALYFCASSVGLAGLDTQYFGPGTRLTVL.

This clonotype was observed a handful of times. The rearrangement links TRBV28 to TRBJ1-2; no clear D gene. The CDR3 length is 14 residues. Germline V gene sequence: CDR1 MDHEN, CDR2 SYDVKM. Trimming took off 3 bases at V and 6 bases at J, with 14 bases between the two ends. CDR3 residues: CASSFRDSRNGYTF. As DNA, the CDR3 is TGTGCCAGCAGTTTTCGCGACTCAAGGAATGGCTACACCTTC.

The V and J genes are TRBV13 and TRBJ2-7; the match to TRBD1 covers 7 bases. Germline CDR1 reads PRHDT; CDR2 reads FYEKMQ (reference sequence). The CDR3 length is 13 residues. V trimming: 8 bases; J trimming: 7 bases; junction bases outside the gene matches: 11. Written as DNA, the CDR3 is TGTGCCAGCTCCTTGACAGGGAATTCGGAGCAGTACTTC. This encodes CASSLTGNSEQYF.

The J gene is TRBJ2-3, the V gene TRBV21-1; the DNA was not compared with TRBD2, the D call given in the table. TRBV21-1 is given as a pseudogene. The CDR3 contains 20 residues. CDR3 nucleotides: TGTGCCAGCAGCATCCCCCCCCTAGGGGGTAGCGGGGTAACCACAGATACGCAGTATTTT. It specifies CASSIPPLGGSGVTTDTQYF.

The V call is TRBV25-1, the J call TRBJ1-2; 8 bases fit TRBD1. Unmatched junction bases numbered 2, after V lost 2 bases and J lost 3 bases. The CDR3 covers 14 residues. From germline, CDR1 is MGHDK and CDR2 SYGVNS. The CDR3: CASSERDRYYGYTF. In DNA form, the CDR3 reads TGTGCCAGCAGTGAACGGGACAGGTACTATGGCTACACCTTC.

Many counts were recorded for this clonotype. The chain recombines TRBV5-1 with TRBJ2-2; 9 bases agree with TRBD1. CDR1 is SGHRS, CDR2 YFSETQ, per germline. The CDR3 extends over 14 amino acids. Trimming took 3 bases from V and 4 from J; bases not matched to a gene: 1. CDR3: CASSWGQGTGELFF. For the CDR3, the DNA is TGCGCCAGCAGCTGGGGACAGGGCACCGGGGAGCTGTTTTTT.

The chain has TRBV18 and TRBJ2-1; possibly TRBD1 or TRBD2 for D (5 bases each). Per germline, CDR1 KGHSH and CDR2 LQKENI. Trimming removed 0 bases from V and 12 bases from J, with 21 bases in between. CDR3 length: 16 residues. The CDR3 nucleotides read TGTGCCAGCTCACCACCGGGACCCTTAATCCGTCTTGGGCAGTTCTTC. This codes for CASSPPGPLIRLGQFF.

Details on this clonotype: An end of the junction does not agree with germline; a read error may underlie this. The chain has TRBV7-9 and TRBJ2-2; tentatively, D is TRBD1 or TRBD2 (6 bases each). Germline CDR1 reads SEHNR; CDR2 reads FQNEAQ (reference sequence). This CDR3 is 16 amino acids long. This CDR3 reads CAGRTHRGRSRGELFF. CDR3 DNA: TGTGCCGGCAGGACGCACCGGGGGCGCAGTCGCGGGGAGCTGTTTTTT.